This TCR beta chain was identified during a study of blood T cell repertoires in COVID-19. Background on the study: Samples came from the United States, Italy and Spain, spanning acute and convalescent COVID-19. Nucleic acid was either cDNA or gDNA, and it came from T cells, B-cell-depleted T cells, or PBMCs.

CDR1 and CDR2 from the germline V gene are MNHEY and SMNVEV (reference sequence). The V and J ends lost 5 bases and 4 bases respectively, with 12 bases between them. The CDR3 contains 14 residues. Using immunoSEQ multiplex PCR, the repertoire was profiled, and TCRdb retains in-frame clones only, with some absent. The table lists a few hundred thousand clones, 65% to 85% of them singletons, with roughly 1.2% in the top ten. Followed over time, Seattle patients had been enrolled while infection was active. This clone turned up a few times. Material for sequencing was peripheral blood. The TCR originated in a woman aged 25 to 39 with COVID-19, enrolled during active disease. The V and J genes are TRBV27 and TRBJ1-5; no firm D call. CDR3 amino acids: CASSAGSPNQPQHF. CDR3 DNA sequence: TGTGCCAGCAGTGCCGGGTCCCCTAATCAGCCCCAGCATTTT.